Shown below are 19 T cell receptor beta chains from a single sample sequenced in a study of cytomegalovirus exposure and HLA in healthy donors. The PCR was carried out with 60 Vbeta primers and 13 Jbeta primers. The table came from immunoSEQ multiplex PCR; TCRdb's copy has only in-frame clones and leaves some out. The sample has approximately 120,000 clones, roughly four fifths seen once; the top ten hold more than 3.5%. The sequencing sample was made of PBMCs. All receptors come from a woman aged 40 to 49 in good health and CMV-seropositive.

This rearrangement joins TRBV13 to TRBJ2-7; 8 nucleotides agree with TRBD2. Germline V lookup: CDR1 PRHDT, CDR2 FYEKMQ (reference sequence). V was clipped by 3 bases and J by 5 bases; unmatched bases: 12. The length of the CDR3 is 16 residues. The CDR3 loop reads CASSFTREGRSNEQYF. The CDR3 DNA follows: TGTGCCAGCAGCTTCACACGGGAGGGCCGTAGTAACGAGCAGTACTTC.

The V and J genes are TRBV19 and TRBJ1-1, with 9 positions matching TRBD1. The V gene end was trimmed by 7 bases and the J gene end by 0 bases; junction bases not matched to a gene: 15. Germline loops: CDR1 LNHDA, CDR2 SQIVND (reference sequence). The CDR3 has 18 residues. The CDR3 spells CASTSNLGQGRVNTEAFF. The CDR3 DNA reads TGTGCCAGTACCAGCAACTTGGGACAGGGAAGGGTGAACACTGAAGCTTTCTTT.

The rearrangement joins TRBV6-1 to TRBJ1-5, with D maybe TRBD1 (6 bases). Trimming pared 4 bases from V and 1 base from J, leaving 14 bases between. There are 16 residues in the CDR3. The germline V gene encodes CDR1 MNHNS and CDR2 SASEGT. The DNA of the CDR3 is TGTGCCAGCAGTGGCCGGACAGCGGGGAGCAATCAGCCCCAGCATTTT. This codes for CASSGRTAGSNQPQHF.

The J gene is TRBJ1-3, the V gene TRBV19, with a possible D match to TRBD1 (5 bases). There are 14 residues in the CDR3. V lost 7 bases, J lost 5 bases, and 15 bases lay in between. Germline V gene data show CDR1 as LNHDA and CDR2 as SQIVND (reference sequence). The CDR3 sequence: CASKQRGFRNTIYF. CDR3 nucleotide sequence: TGTGCCAGTAAGCAAAGGGGATTCAGAAACACCATATATTTT.

V is TRBV7-8 and J is TRBJ1-1; D is undetermined. The V and J ends lost 2 bases and 4 bases respectively, with 8 bases between them. This CDR3 region has 13 residues. From germline, CDR1 is SGHVS and CDR2 FQNEAQ. The CDR3: CASSLHGGTEAFF. For the CDR3, the DNA is TGTGCCAGCAGCTTACACGGAGGCACTGAAGCTTTCTTT. The full variable domain, completed using reference TRBV7-8 and TRBJ1-1, is GAGVSQSPRYKVAKRGQDVALRCDPISGHVSLFWYQQALGQGPEFLTYFQNEAQLDKSGLPSDRFFAERPEGSVSTLKIQRTQQEDSAVYLCASSLHGGTEAFFGQGTRLTVV.

The V gene is TRBV4-2, the J gene TRBJ1-2; D might be TRBD1 (6 bases). The CDR3 has 15 amino acids. Germline V gene sequence: CDR1 LGHNA, CDR2 YNFKEQ. Deletions cut 6 bases from V and 8 bases from J, with 22 bases between. In DNA, the CDR3 is TGTGCCAGCAGGCCCTTTATCAGGGGAGCGGGAGGCTACACCTTC. Its translation: CASRPFIRGAGGYTF.

V gene TRBV30 combines with J gene TRBJ2-7; weak D call: TRBD2 (5 bases). V was pared by 2 bases and J by 6 bases, with 11 bases between. The CDR3 extends over 12 amino acids. Germline lookup yields CDR1 GTSNPN and CDR2 SVGIG (reference sequence). The CDR3 loop is CAWSIRGSEQYF. The CDR3 nucleotides are TGTGCCTGGAGTATCCGGGGAAGCGAGCAGTACTTC. Complete variable domain (other parts from reference TRBV30 and TRBJ2-7): SQTIHQWPATLVQPVGSPLSLECTVEGTSNPNLYWYRQAAGRGLQLLFYSVGIGQISSEVPQNLSASRPQDRQFILSSKKLLLSDSGFYLCAWSIRGSEQYFGPGTRLTVT.

The chain combines TRBV19 with TRBJ1-1; D is uncertain. The CDR3 runs to 13 residues. V was cut by 3 bases and J by 1 base, with 6 bases left in between. Germline CDR1 reads LNHDA; CDR2 reads SQIVND (reference sequence). CDR3 amino acids: CASSIYRNTEAFF. In DNA, the CDR3 is TGTGCCAGTAGTATTTACAGGAACACTGAAGCTTTCTTT.

The chain has TRBV6-5 and TRBJ2-1; D may be TRBD2 (6 bases). Germline-derived CDR1 and CDR2 are MNHEY and SVGAGI. The CDR3 sequence is 13 residues long. The V gene lost 3 bases and the J gene lost 10 bases, with 13 bases spanning the gap. This chain's CDR3 is CASSYGSAGEQFF. Here the CDR3 DNA reads TGTGCCAGCAGTTATGGGTCAGCGGGCGAGCAGTTCTTC.

V usage is TRBV5-1 and J usage is TRBJ2-5; a weak D match, TRBD2 (5 bases). With the DNA end fitting TRBJ2-7 better, the J assignment may be wrong. Germline CDR1 SGHRS, CDR2 YFSETQ. The CDR3 spans 15 residues. The chain's CDR3 is CASSLAPQEVIEQYF. DNA for the CDR3: TGCGCCAGCAGCTTGGCGCCGCAGGAGGTGATCGAGCAGTACTTC.

This clone appeared once. CDR3 sequence: CASSDFFWVRETQYF. Written as DNA, the CDR3 is TGTGCCAGCAGTGACTTTTTCTGGGTCAGGGAGACCCAGTACTTC. This rearrangement joins TRBV6-1 to TRBJ2-5; D is unresolved. Germline V gives CDR1 MNHNS, CDR2 SASEGT. The CDR3 has 15 amino acids. Trimming cost V 3 bases and J 5 bases, with 16 bases left between them.

The CDR3 DNA follows: TGTGCCAGTAGTTCGCGGGAAACCTCCTACGAGCAGTACTTC. As protein: CASSSRETSYEQYF. V gene TRBV19 combines with J gene TRBJ2-7; maybe TRBD2 (6 bases). The germline gives CDR1 LNHDA, CDR2 SQIVND (reference sequence). CDR3 size: 14 residues. Trimming cost V 5 bases and J 0 bases, with 11 bases left between them.

The rearrangement links TRBV5-8 to TRBJ2-1; 13 bases are a match to TRBD2. Germline V CDR1 and CDR2: SGHTS, YDEGEE. The CDR3 length is 19 residues. Unmatched junction bases numbered 11, after V lost 5 bases and J lost 0 bases. The CDR3 DNA reads TGTGCCAGCAGGGTCCCGGGACTAGCGGGGTCCCTCTCCTACAATGAGCAGTTCTTC. Translated, it gives CASRVPGLAGSLSYNEQFF.

CDR3 in amino acids: CASSQGWLGYNEQFF. Here the CDR3 DNA reads TGCGCCAGCAGCCAGGGGTGGTTAGGGTACAATGAGCAGTTCTTC. The V call is TRBV5-1, the J call TRBJ2-1; D may be TRBD1 (6 bases). Germline V gene sequence: CDR1 SGHRS, CDR2 YFSETQ. Trimming cost V 4 bases and J 4 bases, with 15 bases left between them. This CDR3 contains 15 residues.

The chain joins TRBV9 to TRBJ2-1; 7 nucleotides align to TRBD2. After removal of 3 bases from V and 9 bases from J, the junction contained 6 bases not matched to a gene. Germline loops: CDR1 SGDLS, CDR2 YYNGEE. This CDR3 is built from 13 residues. CDR3 bases: TGTGCCAGCAGCGCAGGACTAGGATTTGAGCAGTTCTTC. Translated: CASSAGLGFEQFF.

The J gene is TRBJ2-3, the V gene TRBV5-1, with a tentative D call TRBD1 (6 bases). The CDR3 loop spans 14 amino acids. Between the trimmed V and J ends, which lost 4 bases and 2 bases, there was a span of 11 bases. From germline, CDR1 is SGHRS and CDR2 YFSETQ. The DNA of the CDR3 is TGCGCCAGCAGCACGGACAGTCCCACAGATACGCAGTATTTT. Translated: CASSTDSPTDTQYF.

The chain combines TRBV27 with TRBJ2-5, with TRBD1 as a possible D gene (5 bases). The J call may not be correct, given that the DNA end is closer to TRBJ2-7. There are 14 residues in the CDR3. The germline V gene encodes CDR1 MNHEY and CDR2 SMNVEV (reference sequence). The CDR3 sequence is CASSLSGVVGEQYF. Written as DNA, the CDR3 is TGTGCCAGCAGTTTATCAGGGGTGGTGGGCGAGCAGTACTTC.

The rearrangement links TRBV28 to TRBJ1-1; D unclear. The CDR3 loop spans 12 amino acids. The germline V and J ends were trimmed by 2 bases and 5 bases, with 6 bases remaining between them. Germline lookup yields CDR1 MDHEN and CDR2 SYDVKM. The CDR3 protein is CASSLRLTEAFF. In nucleotides, the CDR3 is TGTGCCAGCAGTTTACGGTTAACTGAAGCTTTCTTT.

This chain links TRBV5-1 with TRBJ2-7; D possibly corresponds to TRBD2 (6 bases). The CDR3 spans 14 residues. V lost 3 bases and J lost 0, with 10 bases in between. CDR1 is SGHRS and CDR2 is YFSETQ in the germline V gene. CDR3 nucleotide sequence: TGCGCCAGCAGCTCGGGACTTTTCTCCTACGAGCAGTACTTC. This sequence encodes CASSSGLFSYEQYF.